This T cell receptor beta chain comes out of a study of human T cells and chemical hapten exposure. Broader study findings: It should be noted that donors had alopecia, so their immune response may differ from healthy people's.

TCRdb ran MiXCR on the RACE reads and lists one entry per CDR3 protein. The sample has 350,000 to 400,000 distinct CDR3 sequences; about 6.3% are singletons. The sample holds many counts of this clonotype. Antigen unknown. V was clipped by 0 bases and J by 4 bases; unmatched bases: 6. The CDR3 consists of 16 residues. Germline V gene lookup returns CDR1 SGDLS and CDR2 YYNGEE. Time point reported: patch test 2, 6 weeks after DPC sensitization. Sample treatment: therapeutic diphenylcyclopropenone sensitization with weekly scalp DPC. The origin of this receptor is a woman aged 18-35 years with alopecia areata. Some clones in this sample may be carry-over from other donors' samples. The source material was whole blood, sampled in connection with sensitization to the hapten diphenylcyclopropenone (DPC). V usage is TRBV9 and J usage is TRBJ2-1; 8 bases match TRBD2. The CDR3 DNA is TGTGCCAGCAGCGTAGTGGAGCGGGGGAGTTACAATGAGCAGTTCTTC. Encoded protein: CASSVVERGSYNEQFF. Supplemented by reference TRBV9 and TRBJ2-1, the full variable domain reads DSGVTQTPKHLITATGQRVTLRCSPRSGDLSVYWYQQSLDQGLQFLIQYYNGEERAKGNILERFSAQQFPDLHSELNLSSLELGDSALYFCASSVVERGSYNEQFFGPGTRLTVL.